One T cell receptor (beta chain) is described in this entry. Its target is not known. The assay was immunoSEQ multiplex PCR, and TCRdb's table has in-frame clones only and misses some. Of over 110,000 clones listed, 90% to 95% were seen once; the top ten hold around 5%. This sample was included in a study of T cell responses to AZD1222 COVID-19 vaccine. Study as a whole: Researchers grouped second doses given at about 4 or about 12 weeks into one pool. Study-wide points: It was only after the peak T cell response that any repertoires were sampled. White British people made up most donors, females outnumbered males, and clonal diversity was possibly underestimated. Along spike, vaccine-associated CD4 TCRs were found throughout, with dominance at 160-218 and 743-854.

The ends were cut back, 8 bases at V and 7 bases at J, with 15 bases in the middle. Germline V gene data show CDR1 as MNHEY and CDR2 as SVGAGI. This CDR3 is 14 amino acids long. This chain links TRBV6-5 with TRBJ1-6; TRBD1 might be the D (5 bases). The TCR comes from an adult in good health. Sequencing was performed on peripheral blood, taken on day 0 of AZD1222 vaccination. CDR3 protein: CASDGTQPNSPLHF. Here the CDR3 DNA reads TGTGCCAGCGACGGGACGCAGCCGAATTCACCCCTCCACTTT.